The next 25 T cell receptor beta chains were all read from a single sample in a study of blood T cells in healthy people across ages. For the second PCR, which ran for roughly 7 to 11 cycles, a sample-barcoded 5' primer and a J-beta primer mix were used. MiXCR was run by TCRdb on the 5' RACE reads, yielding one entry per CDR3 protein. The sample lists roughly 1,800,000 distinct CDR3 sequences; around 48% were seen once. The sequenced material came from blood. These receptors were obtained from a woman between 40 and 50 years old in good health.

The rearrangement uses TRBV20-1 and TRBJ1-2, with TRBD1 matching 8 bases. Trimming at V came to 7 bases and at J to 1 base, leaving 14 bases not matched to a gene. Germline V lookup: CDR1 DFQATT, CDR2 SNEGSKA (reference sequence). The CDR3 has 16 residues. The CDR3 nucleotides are TGCAGTGTTTGGACCAAACAGGGGGAAATTAACTATGGCTACACCTTC. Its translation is CSVWTKQGEINYGYTF.

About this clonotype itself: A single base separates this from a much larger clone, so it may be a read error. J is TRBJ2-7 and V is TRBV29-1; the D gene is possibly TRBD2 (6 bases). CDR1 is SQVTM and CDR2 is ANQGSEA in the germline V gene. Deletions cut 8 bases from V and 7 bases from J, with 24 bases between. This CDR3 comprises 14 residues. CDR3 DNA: TGCAGCTCCTCTCTGGGCGGGATGAACAATGAGCAGTACTTC. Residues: CSSSLGGMNNEQYF.

This chain's CDR3 is CSVQDAEEQYF. As DNA, the CDR3 is TGCAGTGTGCAGGACGCAGAAGAGCAGTACTTC. The chain uses TRBV20-1 and TRBJ2-7, with no clear D. The germline V gene encodes CDR1 DFQATT and CDR2 SNEGSKA (reference sequence). The CDR3 is made up of 11 amino acids. Deletions cut 7 bases from V and 7 bases from J, with 14 bases between.

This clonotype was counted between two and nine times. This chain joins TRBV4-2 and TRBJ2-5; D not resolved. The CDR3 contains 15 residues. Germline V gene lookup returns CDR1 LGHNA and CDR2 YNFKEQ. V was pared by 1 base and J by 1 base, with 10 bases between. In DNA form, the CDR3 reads TGTGCCAGCAGCCAAGGTTGGAATACCCAAGAGACCCAGTACTTC. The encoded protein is CASSQGWNTQETQYF.

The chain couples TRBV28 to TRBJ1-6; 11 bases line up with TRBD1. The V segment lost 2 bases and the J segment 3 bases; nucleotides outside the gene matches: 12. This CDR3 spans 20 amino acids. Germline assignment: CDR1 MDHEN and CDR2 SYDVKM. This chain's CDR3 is CASSLPGQGATPFYNSPLHF. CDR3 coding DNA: TGTGCCAGCAGTTTACCTGGACAGGGGGCTACCCCCTTCTATAATTCACCCCTCCACTTT. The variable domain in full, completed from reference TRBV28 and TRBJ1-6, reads DVKVTQSSRYLVKRTGEKVFLECVQDMDHENMFWYRQDPGLGLRLIYFSYDVKMKEKGDIPEGYSVSREKKERFSLILESASTNQTSMYLCASSLPGQGATPFYNSPLHFGNGTRLTVT.

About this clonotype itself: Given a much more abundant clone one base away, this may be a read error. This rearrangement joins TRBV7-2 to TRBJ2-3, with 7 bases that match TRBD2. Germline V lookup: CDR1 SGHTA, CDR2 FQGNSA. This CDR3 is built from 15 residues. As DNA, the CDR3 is TGTGCCAGCAGCCCAGGCGGGGGTAGCACAGATACGCGGTATTTT. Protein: CASSPGGGSTDTRYF.

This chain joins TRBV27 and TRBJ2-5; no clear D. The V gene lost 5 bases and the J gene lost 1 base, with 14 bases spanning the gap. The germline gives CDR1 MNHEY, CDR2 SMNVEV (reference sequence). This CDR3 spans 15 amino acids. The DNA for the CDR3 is TGTGCCAGCAGTCCAACGGACGGACCCCAAGAGACCCAGTACTTC. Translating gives CASSPTDGPQETQYF.

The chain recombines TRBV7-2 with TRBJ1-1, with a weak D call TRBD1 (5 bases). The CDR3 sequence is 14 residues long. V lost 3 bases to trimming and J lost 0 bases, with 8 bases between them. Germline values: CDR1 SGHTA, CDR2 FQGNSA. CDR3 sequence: CASSFNRLNTEAFF. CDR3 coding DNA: TGTGCCAGCAGCTTCAACAGGCTGAACACTGAAGCTTTCTTT.

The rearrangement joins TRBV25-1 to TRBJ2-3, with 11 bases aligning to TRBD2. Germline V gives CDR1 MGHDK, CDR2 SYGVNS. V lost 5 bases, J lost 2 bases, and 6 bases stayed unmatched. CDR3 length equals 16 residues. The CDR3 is CASSLLAGGNTDTQYF. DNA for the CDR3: TGTGCCAGCAGTTTGCTAGCGGGGGGAAACACAGATACGCAGTATTTT.

The CDR3 reads CASSCLADRTDTQYF. CDR3 in DNA: TGCGCCAGCAGCTGCTTAGCGGACCGCACAGATACGCAGTATTTT. The V gene is TRBV5-1, the J gene TRBJ2-3; D possibly corresponds to TRBD2 (6 bases). V was clipped by 3 bases and J by 1 base, with 12 bases between them. The CDR3 extends over 15 amino acids. The germline V gene has CDR1 SGHRS and CDR2 YFSETQ.

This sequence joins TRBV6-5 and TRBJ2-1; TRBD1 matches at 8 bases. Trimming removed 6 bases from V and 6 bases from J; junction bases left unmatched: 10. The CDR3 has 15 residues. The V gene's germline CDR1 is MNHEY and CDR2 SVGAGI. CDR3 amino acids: CASRKDRGSTNEQFF. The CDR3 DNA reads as TGTGCCAGCAGAAAAGACAGGGGCTCAACCAATGAGCAGTTCTTC.

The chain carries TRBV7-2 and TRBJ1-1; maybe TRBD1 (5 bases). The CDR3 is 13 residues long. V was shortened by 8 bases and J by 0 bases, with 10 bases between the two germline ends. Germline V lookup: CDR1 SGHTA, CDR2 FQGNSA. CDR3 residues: CASLRGMNTEAFF. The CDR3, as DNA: TGTGCCAGCCTACGGGGCATGAACACTGAAGCTTTCTTT.

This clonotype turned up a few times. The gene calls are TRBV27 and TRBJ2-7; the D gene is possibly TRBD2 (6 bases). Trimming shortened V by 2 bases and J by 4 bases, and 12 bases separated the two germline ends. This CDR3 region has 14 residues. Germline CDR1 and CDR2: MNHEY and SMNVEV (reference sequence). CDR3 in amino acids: CASSLGGAIYEQYF. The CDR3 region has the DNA TGTGCCAGCAGTTTAGGCGGGGCGATATACGAGCAGTACTTC.

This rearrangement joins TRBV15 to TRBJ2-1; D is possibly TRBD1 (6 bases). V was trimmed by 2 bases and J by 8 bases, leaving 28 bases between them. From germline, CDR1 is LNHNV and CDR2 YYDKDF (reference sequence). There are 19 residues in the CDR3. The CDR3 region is CATSRSTVYRVVVGDEQFF. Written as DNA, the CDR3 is TGTGCCACCAGCAGATCAACCGTTTACAGGGTCGTCGTGGGGGATGAGCAGTTCTTC.

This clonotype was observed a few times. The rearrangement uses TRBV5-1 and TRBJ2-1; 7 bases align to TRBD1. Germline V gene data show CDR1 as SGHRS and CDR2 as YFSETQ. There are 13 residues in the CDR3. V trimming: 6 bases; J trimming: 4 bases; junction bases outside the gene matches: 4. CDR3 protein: CASKEGAYNEQFF. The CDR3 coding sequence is TGCGCCAGCAAAGAGGGGGCGTACAATGAGCAGTTCTTC.

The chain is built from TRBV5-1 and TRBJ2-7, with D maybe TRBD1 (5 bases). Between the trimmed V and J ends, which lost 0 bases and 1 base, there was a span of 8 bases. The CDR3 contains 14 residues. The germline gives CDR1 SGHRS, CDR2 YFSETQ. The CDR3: CASSLEDNSYEQYF. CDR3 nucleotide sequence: TGCGCCAGCAGCTTGGAGGACAATTCCTACGAGCAGTACTTC. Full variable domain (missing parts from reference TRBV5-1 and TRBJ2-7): KAGVTQTPRYLIKTRGQQVTLSCSPISGHRSVSWYQQTPGQGLQFLFEYFSETQRNKGNFPGRFSGRQFSNSRSEMNVSTLELGDSALYLCASSLEDNSYEQYFGPGTRLTVT.

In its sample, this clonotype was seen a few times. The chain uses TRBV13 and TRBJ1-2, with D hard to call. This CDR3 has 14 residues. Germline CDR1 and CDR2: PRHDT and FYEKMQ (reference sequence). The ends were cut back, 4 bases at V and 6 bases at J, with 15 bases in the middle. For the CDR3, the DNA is TGTGCCAGCAGCTCAATCGGTGGTCTGGATGGCTACACCTTC. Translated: CASSSIGGLDGYTF.

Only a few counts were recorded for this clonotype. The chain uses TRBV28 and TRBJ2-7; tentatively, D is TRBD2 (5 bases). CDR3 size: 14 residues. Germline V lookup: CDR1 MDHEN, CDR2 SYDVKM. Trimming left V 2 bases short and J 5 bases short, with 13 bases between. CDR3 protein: CASSLGTGSDEQYF. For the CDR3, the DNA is TGTGCCAGCAGTTTAGGTACGGGGTCAGACGAGCAGTACTTC.

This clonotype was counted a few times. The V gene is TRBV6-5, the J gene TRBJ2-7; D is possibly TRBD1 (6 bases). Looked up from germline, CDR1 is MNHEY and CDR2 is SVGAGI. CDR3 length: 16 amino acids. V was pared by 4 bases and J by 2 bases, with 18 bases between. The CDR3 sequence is CASSSPPPAGAYEQYF. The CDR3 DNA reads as TGTGCCAGCAGTTCCCCCCCTCCGGCAGGGGCCTACGAGCAGTACTTC.

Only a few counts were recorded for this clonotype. CDR3 in amino acids: CASSYGQVSTDTQYF. The CDR3 bases are TGTGCCAGCAGCTACGGACAGGTTAGCACAGATACGCAGTATTTT. This rearrangement joins TRBV6-2 or TRBV6-3 to TRBJ2-3; 7 bases align to TRBD1. This CDR3 is built from 15 residues. CDR1 and CDR2 from the germline V gene are MNHEY and SVGEGT. V was clipped by 6 bases and J by 0 bases; unmatched bases: 6.

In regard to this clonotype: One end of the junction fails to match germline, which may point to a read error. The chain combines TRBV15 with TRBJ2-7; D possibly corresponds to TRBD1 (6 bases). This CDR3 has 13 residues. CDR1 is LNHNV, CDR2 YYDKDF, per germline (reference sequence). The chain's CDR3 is CVTSRQAFYEQYF. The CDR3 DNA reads TGTGTCACCAGCAGACAGGCGTTCTACGAGCAGTACTTC.

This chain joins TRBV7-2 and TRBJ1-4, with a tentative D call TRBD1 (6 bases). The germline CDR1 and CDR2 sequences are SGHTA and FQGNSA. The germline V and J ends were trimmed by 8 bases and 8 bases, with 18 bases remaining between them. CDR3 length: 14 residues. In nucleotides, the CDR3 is TGTGCCAGCGGACCGGGGGGCCGGTGGGAAAAACTGTTTTTT. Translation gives CASGPGGRWEKLFF.

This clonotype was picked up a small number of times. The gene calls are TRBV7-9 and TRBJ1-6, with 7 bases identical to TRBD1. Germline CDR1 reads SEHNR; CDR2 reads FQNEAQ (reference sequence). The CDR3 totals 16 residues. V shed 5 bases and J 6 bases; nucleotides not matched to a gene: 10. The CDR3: CASSPAGTALNSPLHF. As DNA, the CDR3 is TGTGCCAGCAGCCCAGCCGGGACAGCCCTTAATTCACCCCTCCACTTT.

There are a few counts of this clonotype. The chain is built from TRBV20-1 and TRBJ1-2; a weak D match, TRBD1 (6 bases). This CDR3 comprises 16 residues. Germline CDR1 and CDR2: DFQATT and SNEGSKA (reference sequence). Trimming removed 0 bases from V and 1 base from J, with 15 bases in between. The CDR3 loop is CSARDSHGTYNYGYTF. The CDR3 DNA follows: TGCAGTGCTAGAGATTCTCACGGGACATATAACTATGGCTACACCTTC.

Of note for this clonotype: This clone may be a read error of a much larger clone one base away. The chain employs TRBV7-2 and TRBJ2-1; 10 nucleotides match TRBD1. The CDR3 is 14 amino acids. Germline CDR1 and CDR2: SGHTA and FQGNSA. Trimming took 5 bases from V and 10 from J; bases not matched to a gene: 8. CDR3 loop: CASSVGQGRYEQFF. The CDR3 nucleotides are TGTGCCAGCAGCGTGGGACAGGGGAGGTACGAGCAGTTCTTC. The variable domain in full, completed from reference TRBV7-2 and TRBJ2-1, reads GAGVSQSPSNKVTEKGKDVELRCDPISGHTALYWYRQSLGQGLEFLIYFQGNSAPDKSGLPSDRFSAERTGGSVSTLTIQRTQQEDSAVYLCASSVGQGRYEQFFGPGTRLTVL.